This T cell receptor beta chain originates from a study of T cells in localized non-small cell lung cancer. The protocol was immunoSEQ multiplex PCR, while the TCRdb copy is restricted to in-frame clones and leaves out a portion. The sample has about 12,000 clones; about 83% are singletons. Germline values: CDR1 KGHSH, CDR2 LQKENI. The CDR3 runs to 11 residues. Trimming removed 5 bases at V and 1 base at J, with 2 bases between. The sequence came from a male donor aged 60 or older with stage I lung adenocarcinoma. The sequencing used peripheral blood, collected before any cancer treatment. V gene TRBV18 combines with J gene TRBJ2-5; D gene unclear. The CDR3 loop reads CASSGQETQYF. The CDR3 bases are TGTGCCAGCTCAGGCCAAGAGACCCAGTACTTC.